This is a list of T cell receptor beta chains from one sample in a study of cytomegalovirus exposure and HLA in healthy donors. Data came from immunoSEQ multiplex PCR; TCRdb stores just in-frame clones and leaves some out. Here the sample spans 75,000 to 100,000 clones, roughly 80% being singletons. The material sequenced was PBMCs. The receptors here all came from a middle-aged man in good health and CMV-seronegative. Both conserved end residues are part of each CDR3. D genes are given only for firm matches. Rows give clone size only sometimes, using once, few, many, or a class for an expanded clone.

clone_size	v_call	j_call	d_call	cdr3_aa	cdr3_nt
.	TRBV27	TRBJ2-5	TRBD2	CASSTSQAGGPGTQYF	TGTGCCAGCAGTACCTCCCAAGCGGGAGGGCCGGGGACCCAGTACTTC
.	TRBV19	TRBJ2-3	TRBD1	CASSPTGGVGTDTQYF	TGTGCCAGTAGTCCGACAGGGGGCGTAGGAACAGATACGCAGTATTTT
.	TRBV27	TRBJ2-6	.	CASSLSTGARVVLTF	TGTGCCAGCAGTTTATCGACAGGAGCAAGGGTCGTCCTGACTTTC
.	TRBV6-6	TRBJ2-4	TRBD1	CASSRQGFDKNIQYF	TGTGCCAGCAGTAGACAGGGTTTCGACAAAAACATTCAGTACTTC
.	TRBV4-1	TRBJ1-5	.	CASSPSSGVNQPQHF	TGCGCCAGCAGCCCCTCTTCCGGGGTTAATCAGCCCCAGCATTTT
.	TRBV5-6	TRBJ2-2	TRBD1	CASSLTGGLTGELFF	TGTGCCAGCAGCTTGACAGGGGGGCTGACCGGGGAGCTGTTTTTT
.	TRBV11-2	TRBJ2-5	TRBD1	CASSTRGTGERETQYF	TGTGCCAGCAGCACACGTGGGACAGGGGAGCGGGAGACCCAGTACTTC
.	TRBV6-4	TRBJ1-5	TRBD1	CASSSTGLKVQPQHF	TGTGCCAGCAGCTCGACAGGGCTTAAAGTCCAGCCCCAGCATTTT
.	TRBV7-9	TRBJ2-4	.	CASSPPRGAQNIQYF	TGTGCCAGCAGCCCCCCCCGGGGGGCCCAAAACATTCAGTACTTC
.	TRBV30	TRBJ2-2	.	CAWSGDKMTGELFF	TGTGCCTGGAGTGGGGACAAAATGACCGGGGAGCTGTTTTTT
.	TRBV19	TRBJ1-2	TRBD1	CASTSGTGVRGYTF	TGTGCCAGTACCTCCGGGACAGGAGTCCGTGGCTACACCTTC
.	TRBV5-6	TRBJ2-3	TRBD2	CASSLGGLVSTDTQYF	TGTGCCAGCAGCTTGGGAGGACTAGTTAGCACAGATACGCAGTATTTT
.	TRBV7-9	TRBJ1-1	TRBD1	CASSLSGGSGTEAFF	TGTGCCAGCAGCTTATCAGGGGGCTCAGGCACTGAAGCTTTCTTT
once	TRBV28	TRBJ1-2	.	CASTGPSGYTF	TGTGCCAGCACAGGGCCTAGTGGCTACACCTTC
few	TRBV19	TRBJ1-1	TRBD1	CASRKDRSGTEAFF	TGTGCCAGTAGGAAGGACAGGTCCGGTACTGAAGCTTTCTTT
.	TRBV5-4	TRBJ1-1	.	CASSLRGNTEAFF	TGTGCCAGCAGCTTGCGGGGAAACACTGAAGCTTTCTTT
.	TRBV5-4	TRBJ2-7	TRBD2	CASRPNSSGYEQYF	TGTGCCAGCAGGCCGAACTCTAGCGGTTACGAGCAGTACTTC
.	TRBV7-6	TRBJ2-1	TRBD1	CASSGGQGASGRTYNEQFF	TGTGCCAGCAGCGGGGGACAGGGGGCCAGCGGGAGGACCTACAATGAGCAGTTCTTC
.	TRBV19	TRBJ2-7	.	CASSAKGESYEQYF	TGTGCCAGTAGTGCGAAGGGGGAATCCTACGAGCAGTACTTC
.	TRBV16	TRBJ1-1	TRBD1	CASSQRTGMNTEAFF	TGTGCCAGCAGCCAAAGGACAGGGATGAACACTGAAGCTTTCTTT
.	TRBV11-2	TRBJ1-1	TRBD1	CASSSHRGANEAFF	TGTGCCAGCAGCTCACACAGGGGGGCCAATGAAGCTTTCTTT
.	TRBV19	TRBJ2-1	.	CASSLESSYNEQFF	TGTGCCAGTAGTTTGGAGAGCTCCTACAATGAGCAGTTCTTC
.	TRBV27	TRBJ2-1	.	CASSPEKERSSYNEQFF	TGTGCCAGCAGTCCGGAGAAAGAGCGGAGCTCCTACAATGAGCAGTTCTTC
medium-sized	TRBV6-4	TRBJ2-3	TRBD1	CASSDGTGADTQYF	TGTGCCAGCAGTGACGGGACAGGGGCAGATACGCAGTATTTT
.	TRBV15	TRBJ2-1	.	CATSRDKQGNGEQFF	TGTGCCACCAGCAGAGATAAGCAGGGGAACGGTGAGCAGTTCTTC
.	TRBV6-4	TRBJ1-2	.	CASSGGTDGYTF	TGTGCCAGCAGCGGGGGTACAGATGGCTACACCTTC
.	TRBV30	TRBJ1-2	.	CAWSLGLQTYGYTF	TGTGCCTGGAGTCTAGGTCTCCAGACCTATGGCTACACCTTC
.	TRBV5-1	TRBJ1-1	TRBD1	CASSPQGGNTEAFF	TGCGCCAGCAGCCCCCAGGGGGGCAACACTGAAGCTTTCTTT
.	TRBV2	TRBJ2-3	TRBD2	CASSLAASTDTQYF	TGTGCCAGCAGCCTAGCGGCTAGCACAGATACGCAGTATTTT
.	TRBV28	TRBJ1-2	.	CASSSPPGSYGYTF	TGTGCCAGCAGTTCCCCCCCCGGGAGCTATGGCTACACCTTC
once	TRBV11-1	TRBJ2-5	.	CASSPRRVGSETQYF	TGTGCCAGCAGCCCTCGGAGGGTGGGCTCGGAGACCCAGTACTTC
.	TRBV5-1	TRBJ2-3	TRBD2	CASTSLGGVGTDTQYF	TGCGCCAGCACGTCCTTGGGAGGGGTGGGGACAGATACGCAGTATTTT
.	TRBV19	TRBJ2-2	.	CASSISAGETGELFF	TGTGCCAGTAGTATCTCTGCCGGGGAAACCGGGGAGCTGTTTTTT
.	TRBV30	TRBJ2-2	TRBD2	CAWTSGRDTGELFF	TGTGCCTGGACTAGCGGGAGGGACACCGGGGAGCTGTTTTTT
.	TRBV7-9	TRBJ1-1	.	CASSFAQGGNTEAFF	TGTGCCAGCAGCTTTGCCCAGGGCGGGAACACTGAAGCTTTCTTT
few	TRBV30	TRBJ1-6	.	CAWSVDGARNSPLHF	TGTGCCTGGAGTGTAGATGGGGCGAGGAATTCACCCCTCCACTTT
once	TRBV7-8	TRBJ1-2	.	CASSLGGSGYGYTF	TGTGCCAGCAGCTTAGGGGGCTCGGGCTATGGCTACACCTTC
.	TRBV5-1	TRBJ1-3	.	CASSLSGASGNTIYF	TGCGCCAGCAGCTTGAGCGGGGCGTCTGGAAACACCATATATTTT
.	TRBV30	TRBJ1-1	.	CAWSVERANTEAFF	TGTGCCTGGAGTGTAGAGAGGGCCAACACTGAAGCTTTCTTT
.	TRBV5-1	TRBJ1-4	.	CASSLAGGKEEKLFF	TGCGCCAGCAGCTTGGCCGGGGGAAAGGAGGAAAAACTGTTTTTT
once	TRBV28	TRBJ1-2	.	CASSYRDYGYTF	TGTGCCAGCAGCTACAGGGACTATGGCTACACCTTC
.	TRBV5-4	TRBJ2-6	.	CASSVGQAGLGANVLTF	TGTGCCAGCAGCGTGGGCCAGGCGGGGCTTGGGGCCAACGTCCTGACTTTC
.	TRBV5-6	TRBJ2-1	TRBD2	CASSHGIVSGGARDEQFF	TGTGCCAGCAGCCACGGGATCGTTAGCGGGGGGGCCCGGGATGAGCAGTTCTTC
.	TRBV27	TRBJ2-6	TRBD1	CASSTYLLVGQGNSGANVLTF	TGTGCCAGCAGTACTTACCTCCTGGTGGGACAGGGAAACTCTGGGGCCAACGTCCTGACTTTC
few	TRBV7-2	TRBJ2-7	.	CASSLVRTGYAEQYF	TGTGCCAGCAGCTTAGTCCGTACAGGGTACGCCGAGCAGTACTTC
.	TRBV28	TRBJ2-3	.	CASSAGTLGGDTQYF	TGTGCCAGCAGTGCTGGGACCCTGGGAGGTGATACGCAGTATTTT
.	TRBV30	TRBJ2-7	TRBD2	CAWSGLAGGEQYF	TGTGCCTGGAGTGGCCTAGCGGGAGGGGAGCAGTACTTC
once	TRBV6-6	TRBJ1-1	.	CASSYSAGLEAFF	TGTGCCAGCAGTTACTCGGCCGGACTTGAAGCTTTCTTT